These 21 T cell receptor beta chains share one sample of origin, sequenced in a study of T cell responses to AZD1222 COVID-19 vaccine. The table came from immunoSEQ multiplex PCR; TCRdb's copy has only in-frame clones and leaves some out. The data show 200,000 or so clones, with 85% to 95% seen just once and roughly 8.4% held by the top ten. The source was peripheral blood, collected on day 0 of AZD1222 vaccination. Source of these receptors: an adult in good health.

V usage is TRBV28 and J usage is TRBJ2-7; TRBD2 is a possible D gene (6 bases). Germline CDR1 reads MDHEN; CDR2 reads SYDVKM. The CDR3 consists of 16 residues. V was clipped by 7 bases and J by 1 base, with 20 bases between them. The CDR3 DNA reads TGTGCCAGCATTCGGTTTTTTGCGGGGCCATCCTACGAGCAGTACTTC. Amino acids: CASIRFFAGPSYEQYF. Filled out from reference TRBV28 and TRBJ2-7, the complete variable domain reads DVKVTQSSRYLVKRTGEKVFLECVQDMDHENMFWYRQDPGLGLRLIYFSYDVKMKEKGDIPEGYSVSREKKERFSLILESASTNQTSMYLCASIRFFAGPSYEQYFGPGTRLTVT.

The chain couples TRBV6-5 to TRBJ1-1; no definite D call. This CDR3 is built from 14 residues. Per the germline V gene, CDR1 is MNHEY and CDR2 is SVGAGI. With 5 bases removed from V and 0 bases from J, the gap between germline ends came to 10 bases. As DNA, the CDR3 is TGTGCCAGCAGTCGCGACCGGGTGAACACTGAAGCTTTCTTT. As protein: CASSRDRVNTEAFF.

The chain has TRBV27 and TRBJ1-5, with 9 nucleotides matching TRBD1. Germline assignment: CDR1 MNHEY and CDR2 SMNVEV (reference sequence). The CDR3 consists of 17 residues. The V and J ends lost 5 bases and 7 bases, in that order; junction bases with no gene match: 15. CDR3 residues: CASSTRTGTGFEQPQHF. For the CDR3, the DNA is TGTGCCAGCAGTACAAGAACCGGGACAGGGTTTGAACAGCCCCAGCATTTT.

The chain uses TRBV12-3 or TRBV12-4 and TRBJ2-2, with D perhaps TRBD1 (6 bases). There are 11 residues in the CDR3. The ends were cut back, 8 bases at V and 7 bases at J, with 8 bases in the middle. The CDR3 DNA is TGTGCCAGCCAGGGGATCGGGGAGCTGTTTTTT. It encodes CASQGIGELFF.

This clone appeared a few times. V usage is TRBV5-4 and J usage is TRBJ2-7; weak D call: TRBD2 (6 bases). Germline V CDR1 and CDR2: SGHNT, YYREEE (reference sequence). V was shortened by 4 bases and J by 6 bases, with 20 bases between the two germline ends. This CDR3 spans 15 amino acids. The CDR3 sequence is CASSGWRGAQGEQYF. DNA for the CDR3: TGTGCCAGCAGCGGCTGGAGGGGCGCCCAAGGCGAGCAGTACTTC.

This chain links TRBV2 with TRBJ1-6; unclear D gene. The V and J ends lost 5 bases and 6 bases respectively, with 8 bases between them. CDR1 is SNHLY, CDR2 FYNNEI, per germline. CDR3 length: 13 residues. The DNA for the CDR3 is TGTGCCAGCAGTCAGGAGTTTAATTCACCCCTCCACTTT. Residues: CASSQEFNSPLHF.

V and J are TRBV4-1 and TRBJ1-2; 10 nucleotides match TRBD1. Trimming cost V 2 bases and J 5 bases; bases outside gene matches: 5. CDR1 and CDR2 from the germline V gene are MGHRA and YSYEKL. This CDR3 has 15 amino acids. The CDR3 sequence is CASSQFPGQGYGYTF. CDR3 bases: TGCGCCAGCAGCCAATTCCCGGGACAGGGGTATGGCTACACCTTC.

The J gene is TRBJ1-1, the V gene TRBV2; D gene unclear. Trimming took off 9 bases at V and 6 bases at J, with 14 bases between the two ends. Per germline, CDR1 SNHLY and CDR2 FYNNEI. This CDR3 contains 12 residues. The CDR3 DNA is TGTGCCAGTTTGACGGCCATGGCTGAAGCTTTCTTT. Translated: CASLTAMAEAFF.

The genes are TRBV19 and TRBJ2-1, with D unresolved. This CDR3 has 16 amino acids. Per germline, CDR1 LNHDA and CDR2 SQIVND (reference sequence). V gave up 4 bases and J gave up 9 bases, with 22 bases separating them. This CDR3 reads CASSTGRGTLKVEQFF. DNA of the CDR3: TGTGCCAGTAGTACCGGAAGAGGAACGTTGAAAGTTGAGCAGTTCTTC. The full variable domain, completed using reference TRBV19 and TRBJ2-1, is DGGITQSPKYLFRKEGQNVTLSCEQNLNHDAMYWYRQDPGQGLRLIYYSQIVNDFQKGDIAEGYSVSREKKESFPLTVTSAQKNPTAFYLCASSTGRGTLKVEQFFGPGTRLTVL.

The rearrangement uses TRBV5-6 and TRBJ1-3, with unresolved D. The V end lost 0 bases, the J end lost 4 bases, and 8 bases lay between the germline ends. CDR3 length equals 14 residues. CDR1 is SGHDT and CDR2 is YYEEEE in the germline V gene. The CDR3 region is CASSLGGFGNTIYF. The CDR3 coding sequence is TGTGCCAGCAGCTTGGGAGGGTTCGGAAACACCATATATTTT.

This chain joins TRBV5-1 and TRBJ1-2, with TRBD1 identical over 8 bases. CDR3 length: 15 amino acids. With 0 bases clipped from V and 6 bases from J, the junction kept 7 bases outside the gene matches. Germline CDR1 SGHRS, CDR2 YFSETQ. This chain's CDR3 is CASSLDGQGGNGYTF. CDR3 coding DNA: TGCGCCAGCAGCTTGGACGGACAGGGAGGGAATGGCTACACCTTC. The full variable domain, its missing parts supplied by reference TRBV5-1 and TRBJ1-2, is KAGVTQTPRYLIKTRGQQVTLSCSPISGHRSVSWYQQTPGQGLQFLFEYFSETQRNKGNFPGRFSGRQFSNSRSEMNVSTLELGDSALYLCASSLDGQGGNGYTFGSGTRLTVV.

This chain uses TRBV18 with TRBJ1-3; TRBD1 matches 7 bases. Trimming took 5 bases from V and 1 from J; bases not matched to a gene: 2. This CDR3 has 14 residues. Per germline, CDR1 KGHSH and CDR2 LQKENI. The CDR3 nucleotides read TGTGCCAGCTCAACAGGGGCATCTGGAAACACCATATATTTT. It encodes CASSTGASGNTIYF.

V is TRBV27 and J is TRBJ2-7; D might be TRBD1 or TRBD2, each matching 5 bases. CDR3 length equals 15 residues. From germline, CDR1 is MNHEY and CDR2 SMNVEV (reference sequence). Deletions cut 6 bases from V and 3 bases from J, with 18 bases between. Here the CDR3 reads CASRPGTYKDYEQYF. The CDR3 nucleotides are TGTGCCAGCAGACCCGGGACCTACAAAGACTACGAGCAGTACTTC.

This rearrangement joins TRBV7-9 to TRBJ2-2, with 10 bases aligning to TRBD2. Germline trimming cut 11 bases from V and 7 bases from J; bases unmatched to any gene: 13. The germline gives CDR1 SEHNR, CDR2 FQNEAQ (reference sequence). The CDR3 is 15 amino acids. The CDR3 is CAGLKREGVSGELFF. The CDR3 DNA reads as TGTGCCGGTCTGAAGCGGGAGGGAGTCAGCGGGGAGCTGTTTTTT.

The V call is TRBV5-5, the J call TRBJ1-3; 8 bases fit TRBD1. From germline, CDR1 is SGHKS and CDR2 YYEKEE (reference sequence). V was pared by 3 bases and J by 0 bases, with 2 bases of the junction left unmatched. The CDR3 is 15 amino acids. The CDR3 spells CASSYGQGSGNTIYF. The CDR3 DNA follows: TGTGCCAGCAGCTACGGACAGGGCTCTGGAAACACCATATATTTT.

The chain has TRBV14 and TRBJ1-1; D not certain. CDR1 is SGHDN, CDR2 FVKESK, per germline. The CDR3 loop spans 14 amino acids. Between the trimmed V and J ends, which lost 0 bases and 4 bases, there was a span of 9 bases. The CDR3 is CASSQDWDITEAFF. CDR3 sequence (DNA): TGTGCCAGCAGCCAAGACTGGGATATCACTGAAGCTTTCTTT. Full variable domain (outside the CDR3, taken from reference TRBV14 and TRBJ1-1): EAGVTQFPSHSVIEKGQTVTLRCDPISGHDNLYWYRRVMGKEIKFLLHFVKESKQDESGMPNNRFLAERTGGTYSTLKVQPAELEDSGVYFCASSQDWDITEAFFGQGTRLTVV.

V gene TRBV28 combines with J gene TRBJ1-2, with 12 nucleotides matching TRBD1. Germline assignment: CDR1 MDHEN and CDR2 SYDVKM. J lost 0 bases, V lost 7 bases, and 12 bases had no gene match. The length of the CDR3 is 18 residues. The CDR3 bases are TGTGCCAGCACACCAGCAGGGACAGGGGGCACCACTAACTATGGCTACACCTTC. This codes for CASTPAGTGGTTNYGYTF.

V and J are TRBV2 and TRBJ2-5, with 10 bases aligning to TRBD2. CDR1 and CDR2 (germline): SNHLY, FYNNEI. The CDR3 covers 14 residues. The junction had 3 bases not matched to a gene; V was cut back by 4 bases and J by 4 bases. The CDR3, as DNA: TGTGCCAGCAGTGCGGCTAGCGGGAGAGAGACCCAGTACTTC. Its protein product is CASSAASGRETQYF.

J is TRBJ2-2 and V is TRBV27; 9 positions match TRBD2. Germline lookup yields CDR1 MNHEY and CDR2 SMNVEV (reference sequence). CDR3 length equals 15 residues. Trimming cost V 6 bases and J 6 bases; bases outside gene matches: 8. The CDR3 loop reads CASRESSGISGELFF. In nucleotides, the CDR3 is TGTGCCAGCAGAGAGTCTAGCGGGATCTCCGGGGAGCTGTTTTTT.

The chain recombines TRBV19 with TRBJ1-1; weak D call: TRBD1 (5 bases). Per germline, CDR1 LNHDA and CDR2 SQIVND (reference sequence). V was trimmed by 6 bases and J by 2 bases, leaving 13 bases between them. The CDR3 sequence is 14 residues long. The CDR3 sequence is CASRNLGGNTEAFF. The CDR3 nucleotides read TGTGCCAGTAGAAATCTCGGGGGTAACACTGAAGCTTTCTTT.

The chain uses TRBV29-1 and TRBJ2-7; 15 bases agree with TRBD2. The CDR3 is made up of 17 amino acids. CDR1 is SQVTM, CDR2 ANQGSEA, per germline. The V gene end was trimmed by 4 bases and the J gene end by 1 base; junction bases not matched to a gene: 8. The CDR3 here is CSVGGVGLAGGSYEQYF. In DNA, the CDR3 is TGCAGCGTTGGGGGGGTAGGACTAGCGGGAGGGTCCTACGAGCAGTACTTC.